The T cell receptor beta chain under discussion was sequenced for a study of OX40 agonist ivuxolimab in advanced cancers. For the study at large: Participants, 80% to 90% male, averaged roughly 59 years of age, ranging from roughly 20 to 80. Study-wide findings and caveats: On average, CD8+ T cells showed a greater number of expanded clones than CD4+. Both blood CD4+ and CD8+ T cells showed clonal growth by week 6 at 0.1 to 3.0 mg/kg.

Some clones are missing from TCRdb's copy, which holds only in-frame ones; the method was immunoSEQ multiplex PCR. This sample has tens of thousands of clones, with 85% found just once. This clone was detected only once. The target antigen is unknown. Blood samples were obtained at baseline, cycle 4 day 1, and cycle 7 day 1. CDR3 length: 16 residues. With 1 base clipped from V and 1 base from J, the junction kept 3 bases outside the gene matches. Germline V gene lookup returns CDR1 MGHDK and CDR2 SYGVNS. The sequences come from CD4+ or CD8+ T cells sorted from blood, collected in a trial of the OX40 agonist ivuxolimab. The chain uses TRBV25-1 and TRBJ2-3; TRBD1 matches at 9 bases. This receptor was taken from an adult with an advanced solid tumor such as melanoma, head and neck, liver or kidney cancer. The CDR3 protein is CASSEFRTGGTDTQYF. CDR3 nucleotide sequence: TGTGCCAGCAGTGAATTTAGGACAGGGGGCACAGATACGCAGTATTTT.